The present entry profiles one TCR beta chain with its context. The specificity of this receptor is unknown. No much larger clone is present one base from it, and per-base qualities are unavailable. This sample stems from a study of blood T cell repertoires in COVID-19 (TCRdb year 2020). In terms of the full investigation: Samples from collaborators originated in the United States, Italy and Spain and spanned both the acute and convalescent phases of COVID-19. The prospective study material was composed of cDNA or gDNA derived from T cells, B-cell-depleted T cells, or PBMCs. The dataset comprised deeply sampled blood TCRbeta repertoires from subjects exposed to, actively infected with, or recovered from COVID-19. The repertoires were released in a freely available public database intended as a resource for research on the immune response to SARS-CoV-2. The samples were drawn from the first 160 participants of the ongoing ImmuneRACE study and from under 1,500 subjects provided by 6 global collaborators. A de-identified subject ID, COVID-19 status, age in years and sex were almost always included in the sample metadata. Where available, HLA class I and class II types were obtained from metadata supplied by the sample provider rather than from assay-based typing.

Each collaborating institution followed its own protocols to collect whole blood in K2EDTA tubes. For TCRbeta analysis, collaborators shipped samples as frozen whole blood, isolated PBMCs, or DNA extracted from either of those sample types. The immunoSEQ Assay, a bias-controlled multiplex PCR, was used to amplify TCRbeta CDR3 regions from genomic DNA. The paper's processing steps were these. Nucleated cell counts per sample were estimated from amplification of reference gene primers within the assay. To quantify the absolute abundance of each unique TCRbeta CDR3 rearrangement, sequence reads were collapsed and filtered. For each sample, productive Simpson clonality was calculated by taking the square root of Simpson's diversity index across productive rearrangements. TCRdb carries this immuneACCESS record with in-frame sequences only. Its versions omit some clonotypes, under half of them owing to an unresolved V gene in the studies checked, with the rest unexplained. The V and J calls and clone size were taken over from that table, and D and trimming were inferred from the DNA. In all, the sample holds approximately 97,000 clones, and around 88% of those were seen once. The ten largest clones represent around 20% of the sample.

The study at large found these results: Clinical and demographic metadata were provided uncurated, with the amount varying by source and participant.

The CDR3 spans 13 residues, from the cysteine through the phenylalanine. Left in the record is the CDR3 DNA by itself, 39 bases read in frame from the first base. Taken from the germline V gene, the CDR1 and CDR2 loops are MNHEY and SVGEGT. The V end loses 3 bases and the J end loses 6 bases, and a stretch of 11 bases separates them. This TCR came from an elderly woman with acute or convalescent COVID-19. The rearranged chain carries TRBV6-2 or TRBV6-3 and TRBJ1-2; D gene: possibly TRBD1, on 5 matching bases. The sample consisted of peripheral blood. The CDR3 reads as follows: CASSYVQGNGYTF. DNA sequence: TGTGCCAGCAGTTATGTCCAGGGAAATGGCTACACCTTC.